This TCR beta chain was retrieved from a study of control samples from healthy donors and cancer patients. Generated by immunoSEQ multiplex PCR, the TCRdb table keeps only in-frame clones and is missing some. This sample yields around 80,000 clones, of which 80% to 90% are seen a single time; roughly a fifth belongs to the top ten. This CDR3 region has 17 residues. Per germline, CDR1 SGHTA and CDR2 FQGNSA. V lost 0 bases, J lost 4 bases, and 8 bases stayed unmatched. The source material was blood. The chain uses TRBV7-2 and TRBJ2-7, with 11 bases that match TRBD2. The sequence came from a man aged 50 or older in good health. The CDR3 region is CASSLASVLAGVYEQYF. In DNA, the CDR3 is TGTGCCAGCAGCTTAGCGAGCGTACTAGCGGGAGTATACGAGCAGTACTTC.